Listed here are 20 T cell receptor beta chains from one sample, sequenced in a study of blood T cell repertoires in COVID-19. Data came from immunoSEQ multiplex PCR; TCRdb stores just in-frame clones and leaves some out. The repertoire holds over 200,000 clones, with over 75% as singletons. The sequenced sample consisted of peripheral blood. Receptor source: a man aged 50 or older with COVID-19, enrolled during active disease.

The chain's CDR3 is CASSEGQKETQYF. The CDR3 bases are TGTGCCAGCAGTGAAGGACAAAAAGAGACCCAGTACTTC. This chain connects TRBV2 to TRBJ2-5, with unresolved D. Trimming cost V 1 base and J 3 bases, with 6 bases left between them. Germline V CDR1 and CDR2: SNHLY, FYNNEI. The CDR3 covers 13 residues.

This chain uses TRBV1 with TRBJ2-7; TRBD1, the table's D call, lacks a check against the DNA. TRBV1 represents a pseudogene. The CDR3 is 14 amino acids. The DNA of the CDR3 is TGCACCAGCAGCCAAGACTGGCCCACCTACGAGCAGTACTTC. It codes for CTSSQDWPTYEQYF.

Only a few counts were recorded for this clone. The chain employs TRBV4-3 and TRBJ2-1; 12 nucleotides match TRBD2. The CDR3 is made up of 16 amino acids. The germline gives CDR1 LGHNA, CDR2 YSLEER. Losses at the gene ends were 4 bases for V and 7 bases for J; bases not matched to a gene: 8. The DNA for the CDR3 is TGCGCCAGCAGCCCGGAGCTAGCGGGGGGGCGGAATGAGCAGTTCTTC. Translated: CASSPELAGGRNEQFF.

The chain uses TRBV6-2 or TRBV6-3 and TRBJ2-7, with 7 bases lining up with TRBD1. The V gene's germline CDR1 is MNHEY and CDR2 SVGEGT. V was pared by 2 bases and J by 6 bases, with 4 bases of the junction left unmatched. The length of the CDR3 is 13 residues. CDR3: CASSYPGQSEQYF. The CDR3 coding sequence is TGTGCCAGCAGTTACCCGGGACAGAGCGAGCAGTACTTC.

V gene TRBV6-1 combines with J gene TRBJ1-1; the D is unclear. V shed 2 bases and J shed 3 bases, with 7 bases lying between them. There are 13 residues in the CDR3. Germline V gives CDR1 MNHNS, CDR2 SASEGT. Here the CDR3 reads CASSERSYTEAFF. The CDR3, as DNA: TGTGCCAGCAGTGAACGGAGCTACACTGAAGCTTTCTTT.

The V gene is TRBV28, the J gene TRBJ1-6; 9 positions match TRBD1. J lost 9 bases, V lost 5 bases, and 5 bases had no gene match. The CDR3 runs 14 residues. Germline V gives CDR1 MDHEN, CDR2 SYDVKM. CDR3 in DNA: TGTGCCAGCAGTAGAGGGACAGGGAGTTCACCCCTCCACTTT. Encoded protein: CASSRGTGSSPLHF.

CDR3 bases: TGCGCCAGCAGCCAAACAGGTCCCCGTGACTATGGCTACACCTTC. Its protein is CASSQTGPRDYGYTF. The chain combines TRBV5-1 with TRBJ1-2, with a tentative D call TRBD1 (5 bases). With 4 bases removed from V and 3 bases from J, the gap between germline ends came to 16 bases. The CDR3 consists of 15 residues. Germline assignment: CDR1 SGHRS and CDR2 YFSETQ. Together with reference TRBV5-1 and TRBJ1-2, the CDR3 gives the full variable domain: KAGVTQTPRYLIKTRGQQVTLSCSPISGHRSVSWYQQTPGQGLQFLFEYFSETQRNKGNFPGRFSGRQFSNSRSEMNVSTLELGDSALYLCASSQTGPRDYGYTFGSGTRLTVV.

The chain uses TRBV10-3 and TRBJ1-4, with D tentatively TRBD1 (5 bases). Deletions cut 4 bases from V and 0 bases from J, with 12 bases between. Germline CDR1 ENHRY, CDR2 SYGVKD. The CDR3 is 16 residues long. The CDR3 bases are TGTGCCATCAGTGCGGACACGCTCGCAACTAATGAAAAACTGTTTTTT. It translates to CAISADTLATNEKLFF.

The V call is TRBV19, the J call TRBJ1-6, with a possible D match to TRBD1 (6 bases). The V gene's germline CDR1 is LNHDA and CDR2 SQIVND (reference sequence). CDR3 size: 18 residues. Trimming cost V 1 base and J 0 bases, with 13 bases left between them. This chain's CDR3 is CASSIGPRQVSYNSPLHF. For the CDR3, the DNA is TGTGCCAGTAGTATAGGACCCCGACAGGTCTCCTATAATTCACCCCTCCACTTT.

The CDR3 nucleotides are TGTGCCAGCAGTTACGGGACGGGACAGGGGATGGAGACCCAGTACTTC. Encoded protein: CASSYGTGQGMETQYF. The V gene is TRBV27, the J gene TRBJ2-5; 10 nucleotides align to TRBD1. The CDR3 is 16 amino acids. Germline loops: CDR1 MNHEY, CDR2 SMNVEV (reference sequence). Unmatched junction bases numbered 10, after V lost 4 bases and J lost 5 bases.

The chain has TRBV28 and TRBJ2-3, with D possibly being TRBD2 (6 bases). V was shortened by 2 bases and J by 1 base, with 7 bases between the two germline ends. The CDR3 covers 14 residues. Germline lookup yields CDR1 MDHEN and CDR2 SYDVKM. The CDR3 loop reads CASSLAGRTDTQYF. The CDR3 DNA sequence: TGTGCCAGCAGTTTAGCGGGGCGCACAGATACGCAGTATTTT.

The rearrangement joins TRBV23-1 to TRBJ1-5, with 8 nucleotides matching TRBD1. TRBV23-1 belongs to the ORF category, with a function that is uncertain. V lost 2 bases and J lost 6; bases outside the gene matches: 12. The CDR3 length is 17 residues. The CDR3 DNA sequence: TGCGCCAGCAGTCAAAAGGTAGGGCAGGGGGCAATTCAGCCCCAGCATTTT. It specifies CASSQKVGQGAIQPQHF.

This chain joins TRBV6-5 and TRBJ1-2, with 9 bases that match TRBD1. Trimming at V came to 5 bases and at J to 0 bases, leaving 4 bases not matched to a gene. The germline V gene has CDR1 MNHEY and CDR2 SVGAGI. This CDR3 is built from 15 residues. The CDR3 loop reads CASSTRDRANYGYTF. CDR3 nucleotide sequence: TGTGCCAGCAGTACTCGGGACAGGGCTAACTATGGCTACACCTTC.

The chain couples TRBV12-3 or TRBV12-4 to TRBJ1-1; perhaps TRBD1 as D (5 bases). The CDR3 covers 13 residues. Trimming removed 2 bases from V and 4 bases from J, with 8 bases in between. CDR3 in amino acids: CASSLHRTTEAFF. The CDR3 DNA sequence: TGTGCCAGCAGTTTACACAGGACCACTGAAGCTTTCTTT.

CDR3 coding DNA: TGTGCCAGCAGCTTAGTGGGGGGACAGGGGGCTACCGGGGAGCTGTTTTTT. It codes for CASSLVGGQGATGELFF. The rearrangement uses TRBV7-8 and TRBJ2-2; TRBD1 matches 12 bases. The CDR3 consists of 17 residues. V shed 1 base and J 5 bases; nucleotides not matched to a gene: 5. The germline CDR1 and CDR2 sequences are SGHVS and FQNEAQ.

This sequence joins TRBV6-5 and TRBJ2-5; 11 nucleotides agree with TRBD2. J lost 3 bases, V lost 6 bases, and 3 bases had no gene match. Germline lookup yields CDR1 MNHEY and CDR2 SVGAGI. The CDR3 contains 14 residues. The CDR3 DNA follows: TGTGCCAGCAGCCGACTAGCGGGAAAAGAGACCCAGTACTTC. Amino acids: CASSRLAGKETQYF.

J is TRBJ2-2 and V is TRBV6-5; TRBD1 agrees at 8 bases. The CDR3 sequence is 15 residues long. Germline lookup yields CDR1 MNHEY and CDR2 SVGAGI. Trimming took 5 bases from V and 2 from J; bases not matched to a gene: 4. Here the CDR3 reads CASSNGQGNTGELFF. CDR3 DNA sequence: TGTGCCAGCAGTAATGGACAGGGTAACACCGGGGAGCTGTTTTTT.

The V gene is TRBV7-8, the J gene TRBJ1-5, with 9 positions matching TRBD1. The CDR3 has 17 residues. Germline CDR1 is SGHVS and CDR2 is FQNEAQ. The V and J ends lost 5 bases and 2 bases, in that order; junction bases with no gene match: 10. The CDR3 sequence is CASSPRTGDAGNQPQHF. CDR3 in DNA: TGTGCCAGCAGCCCCCGGACAGGGGATGCGGGCAATCAGCCCCAGCATTTT.

This clone was found once. CDR3 loop: CASSFVLSGATNEKLFF. In DNA form, the CDR3 reads TGTGCCAGCAGCTTTGTTCTCAGCGGGGCAACTAATGAAAAACTGTTTTTT. The J gene is TRBJ1-4, the V gene TRBV5-5; D is uncertain. Trimming took 2 bases from V and 0 from J, leaving 14 bases between them. Germline values: CDR1 SGHKS, CDR2 YYEKEE (reference sequence). The CDR3 consists of 17 residues.

V and J are TRBV7-3 and TRBJ2-1; weak D call: TRBD1 (6 bases). Trimming stripped 4 bases from V and 3 bases from J, with 13 bases between. This CDR3 contains 15 residues. The germline CDR1 and CDR2 sequences are SGHTA and FQGTGA. CDR3 nucleotide sequence: TGTGCCAGCAGCTCTGGACAGATCAACTACAATGAGCAGTTCTTC. It yields the protein CASSSGQINYNEQFF.